The 25 T cell receptor beta chains below were found in one sample sequenced in a study of identical twins. TCRdb re-derived calls from the 5' RACE reads in MiXCR, one entry per CDR3 protein. The table lists approximately 500,000 distinct CDR3 sequences, approximately 24% of them singletons. These data also featured in a second study, about T cells expressing NK-cell markers.

Sequencing was carried out using CD4+ T cells sorted from blood. The receptor set was obtained from a woman under 30 in good health.

The chain carries TRBV5-1 and TRBJ2-1; D not resolved. Per the germline V gene, CDR1 is SGHRS and CDR2 is YFSETQ. Between the trimmed V and J ends, which lost 2 bases and 10 bases, there was a span of 19 bases. The CDR3 spans 15 residues. The CDR3 loop is CASSFSQVYVKEQFF. For the CDR3, the DNA is TGCGCCAGCAGCTTCTCCCAAGTCTATGTCAAAGAGCAGTTCTTC. Combining the CDR3 with reference TRBV5-1 and TRBJ2-1 gives the whole variable domain KAGVTQTPRYLIKTRGQQVTLSCSPISGHRSVSWYQQTPGQGLQFLFEYFSETQRNKGNFPGRFSGRQFSNSRSEMNVSTLELGDSALYLCASSFSQVYVKEQFFGPGTRLTVL.

V gene TRBV6-1 combines with J gene TRBJ2-7; TRBD2 matches at 9 bases. V trimming: 6 bases; J trimming: 0 bases; junction bases outside the gene matches: 12. The CDR3 consists of 17 residues. The germline CDR1 and CDR2 sequences are MNHNS and SASEGT. CDR3 sequence: CASRTGLAGALSYEQYF. The CDR3 nucleotides read TGTGCCAGCAGAACTGGATTAGCGGGGGCCCTCTCCTACGAGCAGTACTTC.

The chain joins TRBV27 to TRBJ2-2, with D perhaps matching TRBD2 (6 bases). The germline V gene encodes CDR1 MNHEY and CDR2 SMNVEV (reference sequence). Between the trimmed V and J ends, which lost 7 bases and 4 bases, there was a span of 16 bases. The CDR3 length is 15 residues. CDR3 residues: CASMVSGAVTGELFF. CDR3 DNA: TGTGCCAGCATGGTATCGGGAGCTGTCACCGGGGAGCTGTTTTTT.

The rearrangement links TRBV20-1 to TRBJ2-1; D may be TRBD1 or TRBD2 (5 bases each). Per germline, CDR1 DFQATT and CDR2 SNEGSKA (reference sequence). The V and J ends lost 3 bases and 7 bases respectively, with 19 bases between them. The CDR3 is 15 amino acids. The CDR3, as DNA: TGCAGTGCTAGGGGAACGGGGAGTAAGGGGAATGAGCAGTTCTTC. Protein product: CSARGTGSKGNEQFF.

V gene TRBV20-1 combines with J gene TRBJ2-5; TRBD2 matches at 8 bases. Germline loops: CDR1 DFQATT, CDR2 SNEGSKA (reference sequence). The V and J ends lost 7 bases and 9 bases, in that order; junction bases with no gene match: 10. This CDR3 region has 12 residues. CDR3 in DNA: TGCAGTGTCCAGACTAGCGTATCTCCCCAGTACTTC. This codes for CSVQTSVSPQYF.

The chain recombines TRBV5-1 with TRBJ2-7; TRBD1 matches 11 bases. Germline V gives CDR1 SGHRS, CDR2 YFSETQ. Trimming cost V 2 bases and J 3 bases; bases outside gene matches: 10. This CDR3 contains 17 residues. CDR3 amino acids: CASSFSLGQGASYEQYF. The CDR3 coding sequence is TGCGCCAGCAGCTTTTCCCTAGGACAGGGGGCTAGCTACGAGCAGTACTTC.

V usage is TRBV12-3 or TRBV12-4 and J usage is TRBJ2-1; tentative D call: TRBD2 (5 bases). Trimming stripped 3 bases from V and 6 bases from J, with 9 bases between. This CDR3 spans 13 amino acids. This chain's CDR3 is CASSFSEGNEQFF. CDR3 DNA sequence: TGTGCCAGCAGTTTTAGTGAGGGCAATGAGCAGTTCTTC.

The rearrangement uses TRBV6-5 and TRBJ2-3; weak D call: TRBD2 (6 bases). Germline CDR1 reads MNHEY; CDR2 reads SVGAGI. The CDR3 extends over 15 amino acids. Deletions cut 0 bases from V and 3 bases from J, with 10 bases between. The CDR3 protein is CASSYSWGTTDTQYF. The CDR3 DNA follows: TGTGCCAGCAGTTACTCCTGGGGGACTACAGATACGCAGTATTTT.

In DNA form, the CDR3 reads TGCAGTGCTCAAGGGGGGACTCTTGATACGCAGTATTTT. Amino acids: CSAQGGTLDTQYF. J is TRBJ2-3 and V is TRBV20-1; D is perhaps TRBD1 or TRBD2 (6 bases each). The CDR3 is made up of 13 amino acids. CDR1 DFQATT and CDR2 SNEGSKA come from the germline V gene (reference sequence). Trimming stripped 5 bases from V and 6 bases from J, with 15 bases between.

The chain couples TRBV5-6 to TRBJ2-7; no firm D call. The germline V and J ends were trimmed by 1 base and 4 bases, with 36 bases remaining between them. Germline assignment: CDR1 SGHDT and CDR2 YYEEEE. This CDR3 has 22 amino acids. The CDR3 nucleotides read TGTGCCAGCAGCTTGAGGATCGTCCCCGAAATAGTGAACCTCCCAGTGCAATACGAGCAGTACTTC. This encodes CASSLRIVPEIVNLPVQYEQYF.

This clonotype has at least ten counts. V and J are TRBV7-2 and TRBJ1-3; the D gene is possibly TRBD1 (6 bases). Trimming removed 6 bases from V and 0 bases from J, with 18 bases in between. The CDR3 sequence is 17 residues long. CDR1 and CDR2 (germline): SGHTA, FQGNSA. CDR3 protein: CASSRLGGTSSGNTIYF. The DNA of the CDR3 is TGTGCCAGCAGTCGGTTGGGGGGGACAAGCTCTGGAAACACCATATATTTT.

This clonotype was observed many times. The chain recombines TRBV12-3 or TRBV12-4 with TRBJ2-1; D gene ambiguous. V gave up 5 bases and J gave up 10 bases, with 9 bases separating them. This CDR3 contains 11 residues. CDR3 DNA sequence: TGTGCCAGCAGTGTCAGAGGCGAGCAGTTCTTC. It yields the protein CASSVRGEQFF.

The rearrangement uses TRBV25-1 and TRBJ1-1; D is possibly TRBD1 (5 bases). Germline lookup yields CDR1 MGHDK and CDR2 SYGVNS. Between the trimmed V and J ends, which lost 6 bases and 5 bases, there was a span of 16 bases. The CDR3 covers 14 residues. CDR3 bases: TGTGCCAGCAGCCTACCTGGGGGGGGAACTGAAGCTTTCTTT. This translates into CASSLPGGGTEAFF.

This clonotype was counted between two and nine times. V is TRBV5-1 and J is TRBJ2-2, with 9 bases lining up with TRBD1. The CDR3 covers 16 residues. CDR1 and CDR2 (germline): SGHRS, YFSETQ. J was trimmed by 2 bases and V by 4 bases; bases with no gene match: 6. The CDR3 region has the DNA TGCGCCAGCAGCCAGGGACAGGGACCTAACACCGGGGAGCTGTTTTTT. It specifies CASSQGQGPNTGELFF.

The chain is built from TRBV25-1 and TRBJ2-2, with 7 bases aligning to TRBD1. The V gene end was trimmed by 8 bases and the J gene end by 5 bases; junction bases not matched to a gene: 8. The germline V gene encodes CDR1 MGHDK and CDR2 SYGVNS. The CDR3 sequence is 14 residues long. The CDR3 DNA reads TGTGCCAGCGGGTGGGACAGAGAGACCGGGGAGCTGTTTTTT. It is translated as CASGWDRETGELFF.

The chain combines TRBV4-3 with TRBJ2-2; D is tentatively TRBD1 or TRBD2 (6 bases each). Germline V gene sequence: CDR1 LGHNA, CDR2 YSLEER. The CDR3 has 15 residues. The V end lost 4 bases, the J end lost 8 bases, and 17 bases lay between the germline ends. The CDR3 DNA reads as TGCGCCAGCAGCCCCCGGGGAACGGGGGCTGGGGAGCTGTTTTTT. Translation: CASSPRGTGAGELFF.

This clonotype was recorded many times. V and J are TRBV11-2 and TRBJ1-1, with D unclear. The V gene's germline CDR1 is SGHAT and CDR2 FQNNGV. V was pared by 2 bases and J by 1 base, with 5 bases between. This CDR3 is 13 amino acids long. The CDR3 here is CASSLLRNTEAFF. Here the CDR3 DNA reads TGTGCCAGCAGCTTACTGAGGAACACTGAAGCTTTCTTT.

The rearrangement uses TRBV7-8 and TRBJ2-5; 14 nucleotides align to TRBD2. The V gene end was trimmed by 5 bases and the J gene end by 0 bases; junction bases not matched to a gene: 8. Germline CDR1 reads SGHVS; CDR2 reads FQNEAQ. The length of the CDR3 is 18 residues. CDR3 loop: CASSPRLAGGPYQETQYF. CDR3 DNA sequence: TGTGCCAGCAGCCCACGACTAGCGGGGGGGCCGTACCAAGAGACCCAGTACTTC.

V usage is TRBV6-5 and J usage is TRBJ1-2; D not certain. Trimming left V 2 bases short and J 4 bases short, with 11 bases between. Germline lookup yields CDR1 MNHEY and CDR2 SVGAGI. This CDR3 is built from 14 residues. The DNA of the CDR3 is TGTGCCAGCAGTTACCGGTCGACCCCCTATGGCTACACCTTC. This encodes CASSYRSTPYGYTF.

This clonotype was seen a handful of times. The V gene is TRBV5-4, the J gene TRBJ2-7, with 8 bases identical to TRBD1. Germline CDR1 SGHNT, CDR2 YYREEE (reference sequence). There are 15 residues in the CDR3. V dropped 0 bases and J dropped 6; count of bases not matched to a gene: 8. In nucleotides, the CDR3 is TGTGCCAGCAGCTTGGAGAGGACAGGGTCGGGCGAGCAGTACTTC. It specifies CASSLERTGSGEQYF.

The V gene is TRBV20-1, the J gene TRBJ2-4; D gene uncertain. Germline assignment: CDR1 DFQATT and CDR2 SNEGSKA (reference sequence). V was pared by 2 bases and J by 5 bases, with 7 bases between. There are 12 residues in the CDR3. The CDR3 loop reads CSARWAENIQYF. Here the CDR3 DNA reads TGCAGTGCTAGATGGGCAGAAAACATTCAGTACTTC.

The V and J genes are TRBV18 and TRBJ2-1; 7 positions agree with TRBD2. V trimming: 4 bases; J trimming: 6 bases; junction bases outside the gene matches: 6. CDR3 length: 14 amino acids. CDR1 is KGHSH and CDR2 is LQKENI in the germline V gene. CDR3 protein: CASSLLLAANEQFF. CDR3 DNA: TGTGCCAGCTCACTTCTTCTAGCGGCCAATGAGCAGTTCTTC.

This chain connects TRBV7-9 to TRBJ2-3; perhaps D is TRBD1 or TRBD2 (6 bases each). Per the germline V gene, CDR1 is SEHNR and CDR2 is FQNEAQ (reference sequence). The V gene lost 7 bases and the J gene lost 4 bases, with 9 bases spanning the gap. This CDR3 has 12 amino acids. The CDR3 sequence: CASNREADTQYF. In DNA, the CDR3 is TGTGCCAGCAACAGGGAGGCAGATACGCAGTATTTT.

Only a few counts were recorded for this clonotype. The chain's CDR3 is CASSPERVGSYEQYF. CDR3 nucleotides: TGTGCCAGCAGCCCCGAAAGGGTAGGGTCCTACGAGCAGTACTTC. The rearrangement joins TRBV7-2 to TRBJ2-7; no clear D gene. The CDR3 covers 15 residues. Germline values: CDR1 SGHTA, CDR2 FQGNSA. Trimming pared 5 bases from V and 1 base from J, leaving 15 bases between.

The rearrangement joins TRBV3-1 to TRBJ1-1, with D perhaps TRBD1 (5 bases). Germline V gives CDR1 LGHDT, CDR2 YNNKEL (reference sequence). CDR3 length: 15 residues. The V end was cut by 4 bases, the J end by 0 bases, with 12 bases between. The CDR3 DNA follows: TGTGCCAGCAGCCCCCTGCGGGGACTGAACACTGAAGCTTTCTTT. Residues: CASSPLRGLNTEAFF.